The rows below give T cell receptor beta chains drawn from one sample of a study of cytomegalovirus exposure and HLA in healthy donors. Sequenced by immunoSEQ multiplex PCR; TCRdb stores in-frame clones only, minus some. The table records about 190,000 clones, more than 65% of them present only once. Sequenced: PBMCs. All receptors come from a man in his forties or fifties in good health and CMV-seronegative. The CDR3 runs from the conserved cysteine through the conserved F or W. Each record gives: J gene, V gene, clone size, D gene, CDR3 DNA, CDR3 protein. A D gene is named only where the DNA matches it firmly. Only some rows state a clone size, as once, few, many or a class for expanded clones.

j_gene: TRBJ2-3; v_gene: TRBV5-1; abundance: -; d_gene: TRBD1; CDR3nt: TGCGCCAGCAGCCAGGACAGGGGCACAGATACGCAGTATTTT; CDR3aa: CASSQDRGTDTQYF
j_gene: TRBJ2-2; v_gene: TRBV4-1; abundance: -; d_gene: -; CDR3nt: TGCGCCAGCAGCCAAGGAATGGCGAGGGACACCGGGGAGCTGTTTTTT; CDR3aa: CASSQGMARDTGELFF
j_gene: TRBJ2-4; v_gene: TRBV5-6; abundance: -; d_gene: -; CDR3nt: TGTGCCAGCAGCTCCCTACCTGGAGCCAAAAACATTCAGTACTTC; CDR3aa: CASSSLPGAKNIQYF
j_gene: TRBJ1-5; v_gene: TRBV19; abundance: -; d_gene: -; CDR3nt: TGTGCCAGTAGTAATACCAGGCCGCGCAATCAGCCCCAGCATTTT; CDR3aa: CASSNTRPRNQPQHF
j_gene: TRBJ2-3; v_gene: TRBV25-1; abundance: -; d_gene: -; CDR3nt: TGTGCCAGCAGTGAATACAGGACTACAGATACGCAGTATTTT; CDR3aa: CASSEYRTTDTQYF
j_gene: TRBJ2-4; v_gene: TRBV2; abundance: -; d_gene: TRBD1; CDR3nt: TGTGCCAGCAGGGGGACAGGGGTAGAGAACATTCAGTACTTC; CDR3aa: CASRGTGVENIQYF
j_gene: TRBJ2-5; v_gene: TRBV7-2; abundance: -; d_gene: -; CDR3nt: TGTGCCAGCAGCTTACGGGGTAACTTC; CDR3aa: CASSLRGNF
j_gene: TRBJ1-4; v_gene: TRBV2; abundance: few; d_gene: TRBD1; CDR3nt: TGTGCCAGCAGCCCGGACAGGATTAATGAAAAACTGTTTTTT; CDR3aa: CASSPDRINEKLFF
j_gene: TRBJ2-3; v_gene: TRBV7-2; abundance: once; d_gene: TRBD2; CDR3nt: TGTGCCAGCAGCTTAGGACTAGCGGGGACGACTAGCACAGATACGCAGTATTTT; CDR3aa: CASSLGLAGTTSTDTQYF
j_gene: TRBJ1-1; v_gene: TRBV11-3; abundance: -; d_gene: TRBD1; CDR3nt: TGTGCCAGCAGCCAAGAAACAGGGGGGCGTACTGAAGCTTTCTTT; CDR3aa: CASSQETGGRTEAFF
j_gene: TRBJ1-1; v_gene: TRBV6-6; abundance: -; d_gene: -; CDR3nt: TGTGCCAGCAGTTACTTAAACAGGAACACTGAAGCTTTCTTT; CDR3aa: CASSYLNRNTEAFF
j_gene: TRBJ2-2; v_gene: TRBV5-1; abundance: -; d_gene: -; CDR3nt: TGCGCCAGCAGCTCCATAACAGTGTCCTCCGGGGAGCTGTTTTTT; CDR3aa: CASSSITVSSGELFF
j_gene: TRBJ2-3; v_gene: TRBV10-3; abundance: -; d_gene: TRBD2; CDR3nt: TGTGCCATCAGTGATTTAGCGGGGGGCCAGGGGGCAGATACGCAGTATTTT; CDR3aa: CAISDLAGGQGADTQYF
j_gene: TRBJ2-7; v_gene: TRBV18; abundance: -; d_gene: -; CDR3nt: TGTGCCAGCTCATCCGGGACAATCAACGAGCAGTACTTC; CDR3aa: CASSSGTINEQYF
j_gene: TRBJ2-2; v_gene: TRBV19; abundance: -; d_gene: TRBD1; CDR3nt: TGTGCCAGTAGTCCTCGGACAGGAACTGACACCGGGGAGCTGTTTTTT; CDR3aa: CASSPRTGTDTGELFF
j_gene: TRBJ2-7; v_gene: TRBV7-9; abundance: -; d_gene: TRBD1; CDR3nt: TGTGCCAGCAGCCCCCGGGGACAGTCCTACGAGCAGTACTTC; CDR3aa: CASSPRGQSYEQYF
j_gene: TRBJ1-5; v_gene: TRBV11-2; abundance: few; d_gene: -; CDR3nt: TGTGCCAGCAGCGCGGACAGTCAGCCCCAGCATTTT; CDR3aa: CASSADSQPQHF
j_gene: TRBJ1-2; v_gene: TRBV6-1; abundance: -; d_gene: TRBD1; CDR3nt: TGTGCCAGCAGTGGGACAGGCCGCTATGGCTACACCTTC; CDR3aa: CASSGTGRYGYTF
j_gene: TRBJ1-2; v_gene: TRBV18; abundance: -; d_gene: TRBD1; CDR3nt: TGTGCCAGCTCACCGTCGCGGGACAGGAACTATGGCTACACCTTC; CDR3aa: CASSPSRDRNYGYTF
j_gene: TRBJ2-3; v_gene: TRBV7-2; abundance: -; d_gene: -; CDR3nt: TGTGCCAGCAGCTTATCGGGTGCTGGAGATACGCAGTATTTT; CDR3aa: CASSLSGAGDTQYF
j_gene: TRBJ1-5; v_gene: TRBV27; abundance: -; d_gene: -; CDR3nt: TGTGCCAGCAGTTTATCCACGGCGGGAAATCAGCCCCAGCATTTT; CDR3aa: CASSLSTAGNQPQHF
j_gene: TRBJ1-5; v_gene: TRBV10-3; abundance: few; d_gene: -; CDR3nt: TGTGCCATCAGTGAGTCGAAGTCCAGGTTCGATAATCAGCCCCAGCATTTT; CDR3aa: CAISESKSRFDNQPQHF
j_gene: TRBJ2-7; v_gene: TRBV15; abundance: -; d_gene: -; CDR3nt: TGTGCCACCAGCAGAGGGGGCAGCTACTACGAGCAGTACTTC; CDR3aa: CATSRGGSYYEQYF
j_gene: TRBJ1-5; v_gene: TRBV5-6; abundance: -; d_gene: -; CDR3nt: TGTGCCAGCAGCGTGGGAGTTCAGCCCCAGCATTTT; CDR3aa: CASSVGVQPQHF
j_gene: TRBJ2-7; v_gene: TRBV27; abundance: -; d_gene: TRBD1; CDR3nt: TGTGCCAGCAGTTTAAGATGGGTGACAGGGGCCTTCTACGAGCAGTACTTC; CDR3aa: CASSLRWVTGAFYEQYF
j_gene: TRBJ1-6; v_gene: TRBV4-3; abundance: -; d_gene: TRBD1; CDR3nt: TGCGCCAGCAGCCAAGACCCCGGGACAGGGGGACGCTATAATTCACCCCTCCACTTT; CDR3aa: CASSQDPGTGGRYNSPLHF
j_gene: TRBJ2-7; v_gene: TRBV14; abundance: -; d_gene: -; CDR3nt: TGTGCCAGCAGCCAACTCACAGGTATCTACGAGCAGTACTTC; CDR3aa: CASSQLTGIYEQYF
j_gene: TRBJ2-1; v_gene: TRBV6-5; abundance: -; d_gene: -; CDR3nt: TGTGCCAGCAGTCAATCCCACAATGAGCAGTTCTTC; CDR3aa: CASSQSHNEQFF
j_gene: TRBJ2-1; v_gene: TRBV14; abundance: -; d_gene: -; CDR3nt: TGTGCCAGCAGCTCCCACAGCAGCAATGAGCAGTTCTTC; CDR3aa: CASSSHSSNEQFF
j_gene: TRBJ2-7; v_gene: TRBV5-6; abundance: -; d_gene: -; CDR3nt: TGTGCCAGCAGCTTGGGTTCCCTCTCCTACGAGCAGTACTTC; CDR3aa: CASSLGSLSYEQYF
j_gene: TRBJ1-2; v_gene: TRBV6-1; abundance: few; d_gene: -; CDR3nt: TGTGCCAGCAGCCTGGGGGGGAGTGATGGCTACACCTTC; CDR3aa: CASSLGGSDGYTF
j_gene: TRBJ2-1; v_gene: TRBV9; abundance: -; d_gene: -; CDR3nt: TGTGCCAGCAGCGTAGGAGCCCATGAGCAGTTCTTC; CDR3aa: CASSVGAHEQFF
j_gene: TRBJ1-1; v_gene: TRBV9; abundance: -; d_gene: -; CDR3nt: TGTGCCAGCAGCGTAGCAGGGGTAGGGAACACTGAAGCTTTCTTT; CDR3aa: CASSVAGVGNTEAFF
j_gene: TRBJ2-5; v_gene: TRBV18; abundance: -; d_gene: TRBD2; CDR3nt: TGTGCCAGCTCACCAATACTAGCGGTCCAAGAGACCCAGTACTTC; CDR3aa: CASSPILAVQETQYF
j_gene: TRBJ2-3; v_gene: TRBV4-1; abundance: -; d_gene: -; CDR3nt: TGCGCCAGCAGCCAAGCGCCCTACGGCACAGATACGCAGTATTTT; CDR3aa: CASSQAPYGTDTQYF
j_gene: TRBJ1-1; v_gene: TRBV6-5; abundance: -; d_gene: TRBD1; CDR3nt: TGTGCCAGCAGGACGCGGGACAGGGGTTCCGAAGAGGCTTTCTTT; CDR3aa: CASRTRDRGSEEAFF
j_gene: TRBJ2-3; v_gene: TRBV19; abundance: -; d_gene: -; CDR3nt: TGTGCCAGTGCCCCTAGAAGGGATACGCAGTATTTT; CDR3aa: CASAPRRDTQYF
j_gene: TRBJ2-3; v_gene: TRBV5-1; abundance: -; d_gene: -; CDR3nt: TGCGCCAGCAGCTTCGGGTCCAACACAGATACGCAGTATTTT; CDR3aa: CASSFGSNTDTQYF
j_gene: TRBJ1-5; v_gene: TRBV15; abundance: -; d_gene: -; CDR3nt: TGTGCCACCAGCAACCTACAGGGCCCCGATCAGCCCCAGCATTTT; CDR3aa: CATSNLQGPDQPQHF
j_gene: TRBJ1-1; v_gene: TRBV6-5; abundance: once; d_gene: TRBD1; CDR3nt: TGTGCCAGCAGTTACTCCCCGACAGGGCTGAACACTGAAGCTTTCTTT; CDR3aa: CASSYSPTGLNTEAFF
j_gene: TRBJ2-3; v_gene: TRBV5-5; abundance: -; d_gene: TRBD2; CDR3nt: TGTGCCAGCAGCCATGGGCCCCCCTACGGCGGGGGGTTCACAGATACGCAGTATTTT; CDR3aa: CASSHGPPYGGGFTDTQYF
j_gene: TRBJ2-3; v_gene: TRBV9; abundance: -; d_gene: TRBD2; CDR3nt: TGTGCCAGCAGCCCCGGCGGGGGGGGCGCAGATACGCAGTATTTT; CDR3aa: CASSPGGGGADTQYF
j_gene: TRBJ2-7; v_gene: TRBV5-4; abundance: -; d_gene: -; CDR3nt: TGTGCCAGCAGCTGGGACAAGAACTCCTACGAGCAGTACTTC; CDR3aa: CASSWDKNSYEQYF
j_gene: TRBJ2-1; v_gene: TRBV4-3; abundance: -; d_gene: -; CDR3nt: TGCGCCAGCAGCCAAGGGAGGGGGCCGGATGAGCAGTTCTTC; CDR3aa: CASSQGRGPDEQFF
j_gene: TRBJ2-1; v_gene: TRBV18; abundance: -; d_gene: -; CDR3nt: TGTGCCAGCTCAGTCGGGATTAACAATGAGCAGTTCTTC; CDR3aa: CASSVGINNEQFF
j_gene: TRBJ2-5; v_gene: TRBV7-9; abundance: -; d_gene: -; CDR3nt: TGTGCCAGCAGCCTCGGGGTGGTACAAGAGACCCAGTACTTC; CDR3aa: CASSLGVVQETQYF
j_gene: TRBJ2-7; v_gene: TRBV6-6; abundance: few; d_gene: -; CDR3nt: TGTGCCAGCAGTTCACCGGGACAAGGGTCCTACGAGCAGTACTTC; CDR3aa: CASSSPGQGSYEQYF
j_gene: TRBJ1-4; v_gene: TRBV7-9; abundance: -; d_gene: TRBD1; CDR3nt: TGTTCCAGCAGCGGACAGGGAATGGATGAAAAACTGTTTTTT; CDR3aa: CSSSGQGMDEKLFF